The rows below give T cell receptor beta chains drawn from one sample of a study of metastatic and nonmetastatic thyroid tumors. TCRdb reprocessed the PCR reads using MiXCR. The sample lists approximately 3,000 clones; less than 40% were seen once. The sequencing input was tumor tissue. The receptors originated from a female donor with papillary thyroid cancer or a benign thyroid nodule (not recorded which). Some clones in this sample may be carry-over from other donors' samples. Each CDR3 is given with its conserved first and last residue. The D gene is left open where the match is weak. Size tells how often a clone was seen (once, few, many) or the class of an expanded clone, and some rows leave it out.

TGTGCCTGGACGGGCTCCTATAATTCACCCCTCCACTTT,CAWTGSYNSPLHF,TRBV30,NA,NA,TRBJ1-6
TGTGCCAGCAGCTTAATTCCTGCGGGGGCTTTCTCTGGGGCCAACGTCCTGACTTTC,CASSLIPAGAFSGANVLTF,TRBV7-3,NA,NA,TRBJ2-6
TGTGCCAGTAAAGGGGGCTCCGGGGAGCTGTTTTTT,CASKGGSGELFF,TRBV19,NA,TRBD1,TRBJ2-2
TGTGCCAGCAGTTTAGGGGTTAGCAATCAGCCCCAGCATTTT,CASSLGVSNQPQHF,TRBV28,few,NA,TRBJ1-5
TGTGCCAGCAGCTTGTGGTCCGGGGAGCTGTTTTTT,CASSLWSGELFF,TRBV5-6,NA,NA,TRBJ2-2
TGTGCCAGCAGCCGACTAGCGGTCGATACGCAGTATTTT,CASSRLAVDTQYF,TRBV7-2,NA,TRBD2,TRBJ2-3
TGTGCCAGCAGCTACCGACTCGGGGCGCAGTATTTT,CASSYRLGAQYF,TRBV13,NA,NA,TRBJ2-3
TGTGCCAGCAGCCGCCTCCCATCAGATACGCAGTATTTT,CASSRLPSDTQYF,TRBV12-3/TRBV12-4,few,NA,TRBJ2-3
TGCAGTGCGGGGGCGGGAGGGCCTCGTGAGCAGTTCTTC,CSAGAGGPREQFF,TRBV20-1,large,TRBD2,TRBJ2-1
TGTGCCAGCAGTTACGTGAAGAACACTGAAGCTTTCTTT,CASSYVKNTEAFF,TRBV6-6,NA,NA,TRBJ1-1